The 2 T cell receptor beta chains given below trace back to one sample, sequenced in a study of blood T cell repertoires in COVID-19. Data came from immunoSEQ multiplex PCR; TCRdb stores just in-frame clones and leaves some out. The sample shows 120,000 or so clones, over 75% of them seen only once. The source material was peripheral blood. These receptors were taken from a man aged 50 to 59 with acute or convalescent COVID-19.

This chain joins TRBV4-1 and TRBJ1-1; the D is unclear. Germline CDR1 MGHRA, CDR2 YSYEKL. This CDR3 region has 15 residues. The V end lost 4 bases, the J end lost 4 bases, and 16 bases lay between the germline ends. This CDR3 is CASSPSPQAFTEAFF. DNA of the CDR3: TGCGCCAGCAGCCCTTCTCCGCAGGCCTTCACTGAAGCTTTCTTT.

This clone has a single count. This rearrangement joins TRBV4-1 to TRBJ1-1; D gene unclear. The germline CDR1 and CDR2 sequences are MGHRA and YSYEKL. The CDR3 is made up of 13 amino acids. Between the trimmed V and J ends, which lost 5 bases and 1 base, there was a span of 8 bases. The CDR3 sequence: CASSTAPNTEAFF. The CDR3 coding sequence is TGCGCCAGCAGCACTGCCCCGAACACTGAAGCTTTCTTT.